These T cell receptor beta chains were read from a single sample in a study of cytomegalovirus exposure and HLA in healthy donors. Clones were read by immunoSEQ multiplex PCR, and TCRdb kept only the in-frame ones, dropping some. This table has 120,000 or so clones, around 70% appearing once. Sequenced input: PBMCs. These receptors were taken from a woman in her forties or fifties in good health and CMV-seropositive. The CDR3 runs from the conserved cysteine through the conserved F or W. A D gene is named only where the DNA matches it firmly. Clone size is given for some rows only: seen once, a few or many times, or a class if the clone is expanded.

d_call clone_size j_call v_call cdr3_nt cdr3_aa
NA NA TRBJ1-1 TRBV4-2 TGTGCCAGCAGCCAACCGAAGGGGAAGGCAGGGGACACTGAAGCTTTCTTT CASSQPKGKAGDTEAFF
TRBD1 NA TRBJ2-7 TRBV10-2 TGCGCCAGCAAAAAACAGGGGGCCAGCTACGAGCAGTACTTC CASKKQGASYEQYF
NA few TRBJ1-4 TRBV6-1 TGTGCCAGCAGCCCCACCCGGGGGGCGGAAAAACTGTTTTTT CASSPTRGAEKLFF
NA NA TRBJ1-4 TRBV18 TGTGCCAGCTACTCCTCAGGGGCGCGGGATGAAAAACTGTTTTTT CASYSSGARDEKLFF
NA NA TRBJ1-3 TRBV7-2 TGTGCCAGCAGCTTACAGGGGACTGGAAACACCATATATTTT CASSLQGTGNTIYF
NA NA TRBJ2-5 TRBV7-7 TGTGCCAGCAGCTCAGGGTTTCCCCCTCAAGAGACCCAGTACTTC CASSSGFPPQETQYF
NA NA TRBJ1-1 TRBV27 TGTGCCAGCAGTTTTACGATTCTAAGCACTGAAGCTTTCTTT CASSFTILSTEAFF
TRBD2 few TRBJ2-1 TRBV2 TGTGCCAGCAGACCTGCGGGGGGCCGTGATGAGCAGTTCTTC CASRPAGGRDEQFF
TRBD1 NA TRBJ1-1 TRBV5-4 TGTGCCAGCAGCTGGGATACAGGGGGCCTACTGAACACTGAAGCTTTCTTT CASSWDTGGLLNTEAFF
TRBD1 NA TRBJ2-5 TRBV29-1 TGCAGCGTCCGGACAGGGGTGGAGACCCAGTACTTC CSVRTGVETQYF
TRBD1 NA TRBJ1-2 TRBV5-1 TGCGCCAGCAGCTTGGACGGACAGGCCTATGGCTACACCTTC CASSLDGQAYGYTF
NA NA TRBJ1-6 TRBV7-2 TGTGCCAGCAGCTTAGGGCCAGAACCCAATTCACCCCTCCACTTT CASSLGPEPNSPLHF
NA NA TRBJ2-2 TRBV18 TGTGCCAGCTCACCGCGAGGGGGAAACACCGGGGAGCTGTTTTTT CASSPRGGNTGELFF
NA NA TRBJ2-1 TRBV28 TGTGCCAGCGGGCCTTATAATGAGCAGTTCTTC CASGPYNEQFF
TRBD1 NA TRBJ2-7 TRBV5-4 TGTGCCAGCGGCCGGGACAGGGTGACCGAGCAGTACTTC CASGRDRVTEQYF
TRBD1 once TRBJ1-4 TRBV7-2 TGTGCCAGCAGCCCCGGGACAGGGTCTGAAAAACTGTTTTTT CASSPGTGSEKLFF
TRBD2 NA TRBJ2-1 TRBV28 TGTGCCAGCAGGCGCGGGAGTATGAACAATGAGCAGTTCTTC CASRRGSMNNEQFF
NA few TRBJ1-1 TRBV7-2 TGTGCCAGCAGCTTCCAAGCGCCGGGTACTGAAGCTTTCTTT CASSFQAPGTEAFF